What follows are 32 T cell receptor beta chains derived from one specimen sequenced in a study of T cells in Graves' hyperthyroidism and ophthalmopathy. The investigators amplified TCR beta CDR3 regions from RNA transcripts. First-round RT-PCR targeting the TCR CDR3 was performed with the HTBI primer set. TCRdb redid the calling of the multiplex PCR reads with MiXCR, one entry per CDR3 protein. Of under 40,000 distinct CDR3 sequences in the sample, 52% are singletons; the top ten hold under 20%. The specimen sequenced was blood. These TCRs come from a man aged 40-50 years with Graves' ophthalmopathy.

This chain links TRBV6-5 with TRBJ1-2, with D possibly TRBD1 on 5 matching bases. The germline gives CDR1 MNHEY, CDR2 SVGAGI. CDR3 length equals 15 residues. V was clipped by 7 bases and J by 8 bases, with 23 bases between them. CDR3 sequence: CASKGHSTGEGGYTF. The CDR3 DNA reads TGTGCCAGCAAGGGGCATAGCACCGGGGAGGGAGGCTACACCTTC.

For this clonotype: The junction shows a germline mismatch at one end, possibly a read error. V is TRBV6-6 and J is TRBJ2-2; D is possibly TRBD1 or TRBD2 (5 bases each). This CDR3 region has 15 residues. Germline assignment: CDR1 MNHNY and CDR2 SVGAGI (reference sequence). The DNA for the CDR3 is TGTGCCAGTAGTTCACCGGACGGGACCACCGGGGAGCTGTCTTTT. Protein: CASSSPDGTTGELSF.

In DNA, the CDR3 is TGTGCCAGCAGTTTCTCCGGGACAGGGAACTCCTACGAGCAGTACTTC. The encoded protein is CASSFSGTGNSYEQYF. This chain joins TRBV7-6 and TRBJ2-7; 9 nucleotides agree with TRBD1. Trimming cost V 6 bases and J 0 bases; bases outside gene matches: 9. This CDR3 region has 16 residues. Germline loops: CDR1 SGHVS, CDR2 FNYEAQ.

This clonotype has ten or more counts. This sequence joins TRBV5-1 and TRBJ1-1, with no clear D. The CDR3 has 11 residues. Germline V gene data show CDR1 as SGHRS and CDR2 as YFSETQ. V was clipped by 7 bases and J by 1 base, with 5 bases between them. CDR3 sequence (DNA): TGCGCCAGCCGGCAGAACACTGAAGCTTTCTTT. Residues: CASRQNTEAFF.

This clonotype was observed a handful of times. The rearrangement joins TRBV20-1 to TRBJ1-5; D is possibly TRBD1 (6 bases). The CDR3 covers 14 residues. CDR1 and CDR2 from the germline V gene are DFQATT and SNEGSKA (reference sequence). Trimming cost V 0 bases and J 6 bases, with 12 bases left between them. As DNA, the CDR3 is TGCAGTGCTAGAGATACCCAGGGGATTCAGCCCCAGCATTTT. Encoded protein: CSARDTQGIQPQHF.

This clonotype has just a few counts. As the CDR3 is not closed by the conserved phenylalanine or tryptophan, this likely results from a read error. Because the CDR3's place on the DNA is in doubt, the DNA is left out and the CDR3 is given as listed by TCRdb. CDR3 protein: CSARRVVA. The V and J genes are TRBV20-1 and TRBJ2-1; TRBD2 was called by the table and not checked on the DNA. Both ends counted, the CDR3 spans 8 residues. Germline lookup yields CDR1 DFQATT and CDR2 SNEGSKA (reference sequence).

Many counts were recorded for this clonotype. V usage is TRBV24-1 and J usage is TRBJ2-2; TRBD1 agrees at 10 bases. CDR3 size: 18 residues. The V gene's germline CDR1 is KGHDR and CDR2 SFDVKD. Unmatched junction bases numbered 13, after V lost 5 bases and J lost 5 bases. CDR3 loop: CATSAASGTGAPTGELFF. Written as DNA, the CDR3 is TGTGCCACCAGTGCCGCCTCCGGGACAGGGGCCCCAACCGGGGAGCTGTTTTTT.

This clonotype showed up just a few times. The rearrangement links TRBV19 to TRBJ1-2; a weak D match, TRBD1 (6 bases). Germline CDR1 and CDR2: LNHDA and SQIVND (reference sequence). The V gene lost 4 bases and the J gene lost 7 bases, with 10 bases spanning the gap. The CDR3 runs to 12 residues. The CDR3 DNA follows: TGTGCCAGTAGTACTGGACAGACTGGCTACACCTTC. Encoded protein: CASSTGQTGYTF.

In its sample, this clonotype was seen many times. V and J are TRBV28 and TRBJ1-1; D is ambiguous. The germline gives CDR1 MDHEN, CDR2 SYDVKM. The CDR3 spans 13 residues. The V gene lost 4 bases and the J gene lost 4 bases, with 10 bases spanning the gap. The CDR3 sequence: CASSYRVTTEAFF. The DNA of the CDR3 is TGTGCCAGCAGTTACAGAGTAACCACTGAAGCTTTCTTT.

This clonotype was seen ten or more times. V usage is TRBV11-2 and J usage is TRBJ1-2, with 12 bases matching TRBD1. The CDR3 runs to 15 residues. With 3 bases clipped from V and 4 bases from J, the junction kept 3 bases outside the gene matches. Germline loops: CDR1 SGHAT, CDR2 FQNNGV. The chain's CDR3 is CASSLGTGGGYGYTF. The CDR3 DNA follows: TGTGCCAGCAGCTTGGGGACAGGGGGCGGCTATGGCTACACCTTC.

This clonotype was recorded at least ten times. The chain employs TRBV20-1 and TRBJ1-1, with TRBD1 matching 8 bases. The length of the CDR3 is 14 residues. Germline CDR1 reads DFQATT; CDR2 reads SNEGSKA (reference sequence). Trimming at V came to 7 bases and at J to 0 bases, leaving 7 bases not matched to a gene. The CDR3 bases are TGCAGTGTGGACAGGGTAGCAATGAACACTGAAGCTTTCTTT. This encodes CSVDRVAMNTEAFF.

The chain joins TRBV7-3 to TRBJ2-1; maybe TRBD1 (5 bases). This CDR3 has 14 residues. The germline V gene has CDR1 SGHTA and CDR2 FQGTGA. The V and J ends lost 5 bases and 5 bases respectively, with 13 bases between them. CDR3 sequence (DNA): TGTGCCAGCAGCCCCTGGGGCAAACACAATGAGCAGTTCTTC. Its protein is CASSPWGKHNEQFF.

This clonotype came up many times. J is TRBJ2-7 and V is TRBV28; 8 positions agree with TRBD1. The CDR3 covers 15 residues. Germline assignment: CDR1 MDHEN and CDR2 SYDVKM. V trimming: 7 bases; J trimming: 3 bases; junction bases outside the gene matches: 11. The CDR3 here is CASIPRDRTLYEQYF. Here the CDR3 DNA reads TGTGCCAGCATCCCGAGGGACAGGACCCTCTACGAGCAGTACTTC. Combining the CDR3 with reference TRBV28 and TRBJ2-7 gives the whole variable domain DVKVTQSSRYLVKRTGEKVFLECVQDMDHENMFWYRQDPGLGLRLIYFSYDVKMKEKGDIPEGYSVSREKKERFSLILESASTNQTSMYLCASIPRDRTLYEQYFGPGTRLTVT.

J is TRBJ1-6 and V is TRBV7-8; TRBD1 aligns across 7 bases. The germline V gene encodes CDR1 SGHVS and CDR2 FQNEAQ. The CDR3 is 15 amino acids. The trim removed 10 bases at V and 0 bases at J, leaving 6 bases unmatched. CDR3 amino acids: CATRGGSSYNSPLHF. The CDR3 coding sequence is TGTGCCACCAGGGGGGGTAGCTCCTATAATTCACCCCTCCACTTT.

The gene calls are TRBV2 and TRBJ1-5; 11 bases line up with TRBD1. Germline lookup yields CDR1 SNHLY and CDR2 FYNNEI. CDR3 length: 14 amino acids. J was trimmed by 6 bases and V by 4 bases; bases with no gene match: 2. The CDR3 DNA sequence: TGTGCCAGCAGTGGGACAGGGGGCGGTCAGCCCCAGCATTTT. It is translated as CASSGTGGGQPQHF. The full variable domain, rest sourced from reference TRBV2 and TRBJ1-5, is EPEVTQTPSHQVTQMGQEVILRCVPISNHLYFYWYRQILGQKVEFLVSFYNNEISEKSEIFDDQFSVERPDGSNFTLKIRSTKLEDSAMYFCASSGTGGGQPQHFGDGTRLSIL.

The CDR3 coding sequence is TGCAGCGCAACCGCCGGGACCGCTAACTATGGCTACACCTTC. Translating gives CSATAGTANYGYTF. The V and J genes are TRBV29-1 and TRBJ1-2; D is perhaps TRBD1 (5 bases). V was cut by 7 bases and J by 0 bases, with 15 bases left in between. Per germline, CDR1 SQVTM and CDR2 ANQGSEA. The CDR3 length is 14 residues. Using reference TRBV29-1 and TRBJ1-2 for the parts outside the CDR3, the full variable domain is SAVISQKPSRDICQRGTSLTIQCQVDSQVTMMFWYRQQPGQSLTLIATANQGSEATYESGFVIDKFPISRPNLTFSTLTVSNMSPEDSSIYLCSATAGTANYGYTFGSGTRLTVV.

This clonotype was counted a single time. The rearrangement uses TRBV19 and TRBJ1-5; D possibly corresponds to TRBD1 (5 bases). V was trimmed by 1 base and J by 7 bases, leaving 8 bases between them. CDR1 is LNHDA and CDR2 is SQIVND in the germline V gene (reference sequence). The CDR3 has 13 amino acids. The CDR3 loop is CASSIVWGQPQHF. In nucleotides, the CDR3 is TGTGCCAGTAGTATAGTCTGGGGCCAGCCCCAGCATTTT.

This clonotype showed up just a few times. The rearrangement links TRBV6-4 to TRBJ2-3; unclear D gene. CDR1 and CDR2 (germline): MRHNA, SNTAGT. The V end lost 2 bases, the J end lost 1 base, and 4 bases lay between the germline ends. This CDR3 spans 13 amino acids. CDR3 nucleotide sequence: TGTGCCAGCAGTGACAGGGGCACAGATACGCAGTATTTT. Protein: CASSDRGTDTQYF.

Points on this clonotype: No DNA is shown, since the ends of the CDR3 on it are uncertain; the CDR3 is the one TCRdb lists. The chain has TRBV7-9 and TRBJ2-5. Germline V gene lookup returns CDR1 SEHNR and CDR2 FQNEAQ (reference sequence). The length of the CDR3 is 21 amino acids, counting both ends. The CDR3: CASSFYICSATQYTKQETQYF.

In this sample, this clonotype turned up many times. CDR3 sequence: CASSETTRGNEQFF. CDR3 bases: TGTGCCAGCAGTGAGACGACCAGGGGCAATGAGCAGTTCTTC. The rearrangement uses TRBV6-1 and TRBJ2-1, with D possibly being TRBD1 (6 bases). Germline lookup yields CDR1 MNHNS and CDR2 SASEGT. The CDR3 sequence is 14 residues long. The ends were cut back, 3 bases at V and 6 bases at J, with 12 bases in the middle.

The V gene is TRBV2, the J gene TRBJ2-7, with 7 bases that match TRBD1. After removal of 8 bases from V and 5 bases from J, the junction contained 9 bases not matched to a gene. Germline CDR1 SNHLY, CDR2 FYNNEI. The CDR3 is 13 residues long. CDR3 region: CASGDSRGNEQYF. CDR3 DNA sequence: TGTGCCAGCGGGGACAGCCGAGGGAACGAGCAGTACTTC.

This sequence joins TRBV7-2 and TRBJ2-1, with TRBD1 identical over 8 bases. Per germline, CDR1 SGHTA and CDR2 FQGNSA. This CDR3 spans 14 amino acids. The ends lost 6 bases at V and 2 bases at J; junction bases unmatched: 3. CDR3 coding DNA: TGTGCCAGCAGTTCGGACAGGGCCTACAATGAGCAGTTCTTC. Its translation: CASSSDRAYNEQFF.

V and J are TRBV2 and TRBJ2-3; possible D gene TRBD2, 5 bases. The CDR3 runs 16 residues. CDR1 and CDR2 from the germline V gene are SNHLY and FYNNEI. The V gene lost 1 base and the J gene lost 2 bases, with 13 bases spanning the gap. CDR3 protein: CASSEGDYHSTDTQYF. The CDR3 nucleotides read TGTGCCAGCAGTGAAGGAGACTACCACTCCACAGATACGCAGTATTTT.

This clonotype was seen at least ten times. The chain is built from TRBV19 and TRBJ2-5, with D possibly being TRBD1 (6 bases). The V end lost 3 bases, the J end lost 2 bases, and 16 bases lay between the germline ends. Germline-derived CDR1 and CDR2 are LNHDA and SQIVND (reference sequence). The CDR3 totals 16 residues. CDR3 sequence: CASSISTGTPQETQYF. The DNA for the CDR3 is TGTGCCAGTAGTATCTCGACCGGGACACCTCAAGAGACCCAGTACTTC.

This clonotype appeared many times. This chain links TRBV13 with TRBJ2-7; D call uncertain. The CDR3 covers 13 residues. Germline V gene lookup returns CDR1 PRHDT and CDR2 FYEKMQ (reference sequence). V was pared by 2 bases and J by 3 bases, with 8 bases between. CDR3 loop: CASSLTQFYEQYF. The CDR3 DNA is TGTGCCAGCAGCTTAACACAGTTCTACGAGCAGTACTTC.

This clonotype was observed many times. The chain has TRBV3-1 and TRBJ1-5; D is ambiguous. The CDR3 runs to 12 residues. Deletions cut 0 bases from V and 4 bases from J, with 1 base between. CDR1 is LGHDT and CDR2 is YNNKEL in the germline V gene (reference sequence). The CDR3: CASSQDNQPQHF. The CDR3, as DNA: TGTGCCAGCAGCCAAGATAATCAGCCCCAGCATTTT.

A single count supports this clonotype. The genes are TRBV20-1 and TRBJ2-2, with 8 bases matching TRBD2. J gave up 8 bases and V 8 bases, and 10 bases lay outside the gene matches. In germline, CDR1 is DFQATT, CDR2 SNEGSKA (reference sequence). This CDR3 region has 13 residues. CDR3 residues: CSRVAGYRGELFF. The DNA of the CDR3 is TGCAGTAGGGTAGCGGGGTACCGGGGGGAGCTGTTTTTT.

Worth noting for this clonotype: No DNA is shown, since the ends of the CDR3 on it are uncertain; the CDR3 is the one TCRdb lists. The chain carries TRBV7-6 and TRBJ1-1; the table's D gene call, TRBD1, was not cross checked with the DNA. The CDR3 is 18 residues long, counting both termini. Per the germline V gene, CDR1 is SGHVS and CDR2 is FNYEAQ. CDR3 sequence reads: CASSFYICSTGESTEAFF.

The gene calls are TRBV20-1 and TRBJ2-7; 11 positions agree with TRBD2. V shed 6 bases, J shed 5 bases, and the junction held 9 bases outside the gene matches. Germline CDR1 reads DFQATT; CDR2 reads SNEGSKA (reference sequence). The CDR3 loop spans 14 amino acids. The CDR3 DNA follows: TGCAGTGCCCCCGGGACTAGCGGCAGGAACGAGCAGTACTTC. This sequence encodes CSAPGTSGRNEQYF.

Only a few counts were recorded for this clonotype. A much more abundant neighbour one base away suggests this may be a read error. V and J are TRBV24-1 and TRBJ1-1; no clear D gene. Per the germline V gene, CDR1 is KGHDR and CDR2 is SFDVKD. This CDR3 has 13 residues. CDR3 bases: TGTGCCGCCAGTGATTTCACGGAGAGTGAAGCTTTCTTT. Amino acid sequence: CAASDFTESEAFF.

This chain connects TRBV5-6 to TRBJ1-1; D gene ambiguous. V dropped 3 bases and J dropped 0 bases, with 6 bases sitting between them. The CDR3 contains 13 residues. The germline V gene has CDR1 SGHDT and CDR2 YYEEEE. CDR3 protein: CASSYSLNTEAFF. CDR3 sequence (DNA): TGTGCCAGCAGCTACAGTCTGAACACTGAAGCTTTCTTT.

The chain employs TRBV7-2 and TRBJ2-7, with 7 bases aligning to TRBD2. Germline V gene data show CDR1 as SGHTA and CDR2 as FQGNSA. This CDR3 contains 14 residues. Germline trimming cut 3 bases from V and 5 bases from J; bases unmatched to any gene: 7. The CDR3 DNA follows: TGTGCCAGCAGCTTTAAACTAGCGCTCCACGAGCAGTACTTC. Its protein product is CASSFKLALHEQYF.